The 18 T cell receptor beta chains presented below share a single source sample, sequenced in a study of blood T cell repertoires in COVID-19 (TCRdb year 2020). Libraries were made using the immunoSEQ multiplex PCR assay. TCRdb holds this immuneACCESS table with in-frame rearrangements only. Some clones are missing; in checked studies, unresolved V genes explain under half, and the rest has no known cause. This sample is represented by 150,000 or so clones; roughly 84% of them were singletons. Under 6% of the sample is taken by the ten largest. Sequences were obtained from peripheral blood. Every receptor here comes from a woman in her fifties or sixties with COVID-19, enrolled during active disease.

The chain employs TRBV7-2 and TRBJ2-3; 11 nucleotides agree with TRBD2. CDR1 and CDR2 (germline): SGHTA, FQGNSA. The CDR3 spans 17 residues. The V segment lost 5 bases and the J segment 4 bases; nucleotides outside the gene matches: 11. Here the CDR3 reads CASSPSGGSSPSDTQYF. In DNA, the CDR3 is TGTGCCAGCAGCCCTAGCGGGGGGTCGTCCCCCTCAGATACGCAGTATTTT.

The chain combines TRBV2 with TRBJ1-2; tentatively, D is TRBD1 (6 bases). This CDR3 spans 17 amino acids. V lost 5 bases and J 3 bases, leaving 22 bases between the germline ends. In germline, CDR1 is SNHLY, CDR2 FYNNEI. The DNA for the CDR3 is TGTGCCAGCAGTACACAACCCGGACAGCCATACTACTATGGCTACACCTTC. Its protein is CASSTQPGQPYYYGYTF.

The genes are TRBV7-3 and TRBJ1-2, with 7 positions matching TRBD1. The CDR3 has 15 amino acids. With V trimmed by 5 bases and J by 3 bases, 9 bases remained unmatched. Looked up from germline, CDR1 is SGHTA and CDR2 is FQGTGA. CDR3 nucleotide sequence: TGTGCCAGCAGCCCGCGACAGGGAAGTTACTATGGCTACACCTTC. Protein product: CASSPRQGSYYGYTF.

The gene calls are TRBV7-6 and TRBJ2-6, with D possibly being TRBD1 (6 bases). V gave up 3 bases and J gave up 0 bases, with 15 bases separating them. The CDR3 covers 18 residues. Germline CDR1 reads SGHVS; CDR2 reads FNYEAQ. In nucleotides, the CDR3 is TGTGCCAGCAGCTTTCGAGGGACATCCGACTCTGGGGCCAACGTCCTGACTTTC. It yields the protein CASSFRGTSDSGANVLTF.

The J gene is TRBJ2-2, the V gene TRBV5-4; maybe TRBD1 (5 bases). Trimming removed 4 bases from V and 4 bases from J, with 14 bases in between. Germline lookup yields CDR1 SGHNT and CDR2 YYREEE (reference sequence). This CDR3 is 15 amino acids long. For the CDR3, the DNA is TGTGCCAGCAGCCTAGGGGTCACCCCCACCGGGGAGCTGTTTTTT. It is translated as CASSLGVTPTGELFF.

The rearrangement joins TRBV5-1 to TRBJ1-2, with TRBD1 as a possible D gene (5 bases). V lost 4 bases and J 3 bases, leaving 13 bases between the germline ends. This CDR3 has 14 amino acids. Germline V gene sequence: CDR1 SGHRS, CDR2 YFSETQ. Here the CDR3 DNA reads TGCGCCAGCAGCCGGATGGGGACTGACTATGGCTACACCTTC. Its translation is CASSRMGTDYGYTF.

V and J are TRBV5-4 and TRBJ2-4, with D perhaps matching TRBD2 (6 bases). CDR1 and CDR2 (germline): SGHNT, YYREEE (reference sequence). CDR3 length equals 14 residues. Deletions cut 1 base from V and 9 bases from J, with 14 bases between. The CDR3 nucleotides read TGTGCCAGCAGCTTGTGGGGGGTGGCAGGCATTCAGTACTTC. This translates into CASSLWGVAGIQYF.

The rearrangement links TRBV30 to TRBJ1-5, with 7 bases fitting TRBD1. Trimming cost V 5 bases and J 2 bases; bases outside gene matches: 3. The V gene's germline CDR1 is GTSNPN and CDR2 SVGIG (reference sequence). The CDR3 has 13 amino acids. In DNA, the CDR3 is TGTGCCTGGCAAGGGGGCGGCAATCAGCCCCAGCATTTT. It translates to CAWQGGGNQPQHF.

CDR3 in DNA: TGCGCCAGCAGCTTGAGCGACCAAGATACGCAGTATTTT. Its protein is CASSLSDQDTQYF. The V gene is TRBV5-1, the J gene TRBJ2-3; no firm D call. The germline V gene has CDR1 SGHRS and CDR2 YFSETQ. V lost 1 base to trimming and J lost 5 bases, with 8 bases between them. The CDR3 contains 13 residues.

This clone appeared once. The V gene is TRBV10-1, the J gene TRBJ2-7, with 10 bases matching TRBD1. Unmatched junction bases numbered 4, after V lost 3 bases and J lost 2 bases. This CDR3 has 15 amino acids. From germline, CDR1 is WNHNN and CDR2 SYGVQD (reference sequence). CDR3 coding DNA: TGCGCCAGCAGTGACAGTGGACAGGGGGCCTACGAGCAGTACTTC. This encodes CASSDSGQGAYEQYF.

The genes are TRBV12-3 or TRBV12-4 and TRBJ1-2, with 11 nucleotides matching TRBD1. The CDR3 spans 13 residues. J lost 8 bases, V lost 4 bases, and 3 bases had no gene match. CDR3 region: CASSSDRGLGYTF. In DNA form, the CDR3 reads TGTGCCAGCAGTTCGGACAGGGGGCTAGGCTACACCTTC.

The chain uses TRBV7-2 and TRBJ1-5; TRBD1 aligns across 8 bases. V trimming: 3 bases; J trimming: 9 bases; junction bases outside the gene matches: 10. Germline assignment: CDR1 SGHTA and CDR2 FQGNSA. This CDR3 contains 15 residues. For the CDR3, the DNA is TGTGCCAGCAGCTTCTCGACAGGGGCCTCCGGGCCCCAGCATTTT. It specifies CASSFSTGASGPQHF. Full variable domain (outside the CDR3, taken from reference TRBV7-2 and TRBJ1-5): GAGVSQSPSNKVTEKGKDVELRCDPISGHTALYWYRQSLGQGLEFLIYFQGNSAPDKSGLPSDRFSAERTGGSVSTLTIQRTQQEDSAVYLCASSFSTGASGPQHFGDGTRLSIL.

The chain employs TRBV28 and TRBJ1-4; 9 bases line up with TRBD1. The CDR3 is made up of 13 amino acids. V was pared by 5 bases and J by 9 bases, with 4 bases of the junction left unmatched. CDR1 MDHEN and CDR2 SYDVKM come from the germline V gene. The CDR3 DNA reads as TGTGCCAGCAGTGATGGGACAGGGAAAAAACTGTTTTTT. Its translation: CASSDGTGKKLFF.

This clone was observed a single time. The V call is TRBV30, the J call TRBJ2-3; 7 bases agree with TRBD2. The CDR3 loop spans 15 amino acids. J gave up 2 bases and V 8 bases, and 13 bases lay outside the gene matches. Germline values: CDR1 GTSNPN, CDR2 SVGIG (reference sequence). The CDR3 DNA reads as TGTGCCGAGGCCGCCCGGGGGGATAACACAGATACGCAGTATTTT. It yields the protein CAEAARGDNTDTQYF.

A few counts support this clone. The chain carries TRBV14 and TRBJ1-1; the D is unclear. The CDR3 is 15 amino acids. With 1 base removed from V and 1 base from J, the gap between germline ends came to 10 bases. Germline CDR1 is SGHDN and CDR2 is FVKESK. CDR3 residues: CASSQGGRQNTEAFF. The CDR3 bases are TGTGCCAGCAGCCAAGGAGGGAGGCAGAACACTGAAGCTTTCTTT.

The rearrangement links TRBV11-2 to TRBJ2-1, with 9 nucleotides matching TRBD1. Germline V gene sequence: CDR1 SGHAT, CDR2 FQNNGV. V gave up 5 bases and J gave up 1 base; unmatched junction bases: 3. The CDR3 has 15 amino acids. CDR3: CASSLGQGSYNEQFF. As DNA, the CDR3 is TGTGCCAGCAGCCTCGGACAGGGGTCCTACAATGAGCAGTTCTTC.

The chain combines TRBV18 with TRBJ1-6; D uncertain. CDR1 and CDR2 from the germline V gene are KGHSH and LQKENI. CDR3 length equals 15 residues. V lost 4 bases, J lost 6 bases, and 13 bases lay in between. CDR3 DNA: TGTGCCAGCTCACAACCCAGTCAGCGTAATTCACCCCTCCACTTT. Translated, it gives CASSQPSQRNSPLHF.

V gene TRBV2 combines with J gene TRBJ1-2; 11 positions match TRBD1. The trim removed 6 bases at V and 8 bases at J, leaving 5 bases unmatched. Per the germline V gene, CDR1 is SNHLY and CDR2 is FYNNEI. The CDR3 spans 13 residues. CDR3 sequence (DNA): TGTGCCAGCAGCGGACAGGGGGCGCGGGGCTACACCTTC. This codes for CASSGQGARGYTF.